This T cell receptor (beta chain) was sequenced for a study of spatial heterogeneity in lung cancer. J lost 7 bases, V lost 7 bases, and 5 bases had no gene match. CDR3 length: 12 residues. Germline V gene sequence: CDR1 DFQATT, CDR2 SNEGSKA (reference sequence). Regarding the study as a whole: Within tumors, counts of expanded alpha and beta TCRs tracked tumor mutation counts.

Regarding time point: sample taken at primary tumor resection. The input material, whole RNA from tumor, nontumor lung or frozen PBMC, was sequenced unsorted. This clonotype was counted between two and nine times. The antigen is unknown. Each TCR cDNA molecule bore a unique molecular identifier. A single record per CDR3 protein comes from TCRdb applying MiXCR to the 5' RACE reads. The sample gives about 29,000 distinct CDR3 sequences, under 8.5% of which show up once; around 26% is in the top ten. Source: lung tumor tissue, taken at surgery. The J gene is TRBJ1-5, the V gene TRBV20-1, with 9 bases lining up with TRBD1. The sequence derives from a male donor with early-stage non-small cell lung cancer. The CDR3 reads CSVSDRGQPQHF. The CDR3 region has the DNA TGCAGTGTTTCGGACAGGGGACAGCCCCAGCATTTT.